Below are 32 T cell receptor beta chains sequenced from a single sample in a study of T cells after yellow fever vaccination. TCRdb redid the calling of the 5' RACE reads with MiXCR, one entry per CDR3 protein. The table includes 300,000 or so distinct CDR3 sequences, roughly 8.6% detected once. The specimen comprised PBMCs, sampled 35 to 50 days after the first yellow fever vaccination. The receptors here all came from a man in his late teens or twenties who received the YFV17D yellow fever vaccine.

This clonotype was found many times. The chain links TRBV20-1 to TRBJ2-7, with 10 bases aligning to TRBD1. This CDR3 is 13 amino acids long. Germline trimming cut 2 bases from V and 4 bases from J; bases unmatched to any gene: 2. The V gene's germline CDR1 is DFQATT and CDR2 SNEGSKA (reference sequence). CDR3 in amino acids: CSARTGQGYEQYV. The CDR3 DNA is TGCAGTGCTAGAACGGGACAGGGGTACGAGCAGTACGTC.

This chain's CDR3 is CATATGGNTEAFF. DNA of the CDR3: TGTGCCACTGCGACAGGGGGGAACACTGAAGCTTTCTTT. V usage is TRBV19 and J usage is TRBJ1-1; 9 bases match TRBD1. The CDR3 is made up of 13 amino acids. Germline V gene data show CDR1 as LNHDA and CDR2 as SQIVND (reference sequence). V lost 10 bases to trimming and J lost 1 base; unmatched junction nucleotides: 4.

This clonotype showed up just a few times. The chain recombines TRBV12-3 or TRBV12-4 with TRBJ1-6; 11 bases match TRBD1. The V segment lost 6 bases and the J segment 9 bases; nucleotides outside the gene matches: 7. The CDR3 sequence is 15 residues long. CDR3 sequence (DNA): TGTGCCAGCAGCAGTGGGACAGGGGGTCGTTCACCCCTCCACTTT. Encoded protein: CASSSGTGGRSPLHF.

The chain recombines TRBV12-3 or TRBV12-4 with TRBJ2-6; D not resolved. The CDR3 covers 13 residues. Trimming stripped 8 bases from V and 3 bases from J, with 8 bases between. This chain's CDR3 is CASRRFGANVLTF. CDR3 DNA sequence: TGTGCCAGCCGTCGGTTTGGGGCCAACGTCCTGACTTTC.

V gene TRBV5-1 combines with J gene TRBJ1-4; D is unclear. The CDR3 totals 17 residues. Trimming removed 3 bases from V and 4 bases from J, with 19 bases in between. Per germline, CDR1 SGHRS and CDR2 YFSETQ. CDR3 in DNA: TGCGCCAGCAGCTATACACCGGTCGTCTCAAGTAATGAAAAACTGTTTTTT. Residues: CASSYTPVVSSNEKLFF. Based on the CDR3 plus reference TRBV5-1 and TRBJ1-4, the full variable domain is KAGVTQTPRYLIKTRGQQVTLSCSPISGHRSVSWYQQTPGQGLQFLFEYFSETQRNKGNFPGRFSGRQFSNSRSEMNVSTLELGDSALYLCASSYTPVVSSNEKLFFGSGTQLSVL.

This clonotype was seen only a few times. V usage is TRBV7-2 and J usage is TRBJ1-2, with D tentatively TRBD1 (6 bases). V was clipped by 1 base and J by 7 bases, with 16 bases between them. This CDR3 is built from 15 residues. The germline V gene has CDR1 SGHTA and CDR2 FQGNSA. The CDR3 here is CASSLVVRGLGGYTF. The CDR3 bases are TGTGCCAGCAGCTTAGTCGTCAGGGGATTGGGTGGCTACACCTTC.

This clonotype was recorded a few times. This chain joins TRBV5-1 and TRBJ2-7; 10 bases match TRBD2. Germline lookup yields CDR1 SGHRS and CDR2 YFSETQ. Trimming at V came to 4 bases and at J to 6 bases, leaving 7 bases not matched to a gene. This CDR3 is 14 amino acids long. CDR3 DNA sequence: TGCGCCAGCAGCGTGGATGGGACTAGCGTCGAGCAGTACTTC. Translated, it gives CASSVDGTSVEQYF. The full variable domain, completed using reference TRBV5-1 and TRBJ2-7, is KAGVTQTPRYLIKTRGQQVTLSCSPISGHRSVSWYQQTPGQGLQFLFEYFSETQRNKGNFPGRFSGRQFSNSRSEMNVSTLELGDSALYLCASSVDGTSVEQYFGPGTRLTVT.

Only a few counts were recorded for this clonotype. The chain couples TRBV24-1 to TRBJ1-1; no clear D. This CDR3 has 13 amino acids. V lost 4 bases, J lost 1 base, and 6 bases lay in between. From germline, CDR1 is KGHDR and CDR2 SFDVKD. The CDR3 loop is CATSEHRNTEAFF. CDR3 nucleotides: TGTGCCACCAGTGAACACAGGAACACTGAAGCTTTCTTT.

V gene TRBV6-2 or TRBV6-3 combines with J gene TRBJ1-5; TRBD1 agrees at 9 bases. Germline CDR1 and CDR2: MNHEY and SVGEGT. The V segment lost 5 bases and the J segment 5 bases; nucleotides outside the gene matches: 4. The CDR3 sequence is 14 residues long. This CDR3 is CASSAHRGHQPQHF. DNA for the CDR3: TGTGCCAGCAGTGCGCACAGGGGGCATCAGCCCCAGCATTTT.

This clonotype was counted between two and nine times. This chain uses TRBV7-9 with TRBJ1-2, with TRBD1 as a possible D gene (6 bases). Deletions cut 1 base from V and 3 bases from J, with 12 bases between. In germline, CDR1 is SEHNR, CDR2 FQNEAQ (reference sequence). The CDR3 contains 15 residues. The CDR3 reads CASSLVPGAHYGYTF. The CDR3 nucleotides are TGTGCCAGCAGCTTAGTCCCAGGGGCGCACTATGGCTACACCTTC. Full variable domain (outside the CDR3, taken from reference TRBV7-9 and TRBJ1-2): DTGVSQNPRHKITKRGQNVTFRCDPISEHNRLYWYRQTLGQGPEFLTYFQNEAQLEKSRLLSDRFSAERPKGSFSTLEIQRTEQGDSAMYLCASSLVPGAHYGYTFGSGTRLTVV.

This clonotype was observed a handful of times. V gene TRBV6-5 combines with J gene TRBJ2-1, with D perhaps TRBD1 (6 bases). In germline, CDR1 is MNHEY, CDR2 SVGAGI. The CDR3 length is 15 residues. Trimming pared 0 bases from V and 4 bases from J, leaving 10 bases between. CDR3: CASSYSGAPYNEQFF. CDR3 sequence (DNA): TGTGCCAGCAGTTACTCGGGGGCCCCTTACAATGAGCAGTTCTTC.

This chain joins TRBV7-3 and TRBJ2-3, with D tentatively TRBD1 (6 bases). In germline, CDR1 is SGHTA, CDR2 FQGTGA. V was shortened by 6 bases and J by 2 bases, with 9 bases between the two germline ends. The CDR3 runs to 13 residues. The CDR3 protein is CASSHRATDTQYF. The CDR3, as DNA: TGTGCCAGCAGTCACAGGGCCACAGATACGCAGTATTTT.

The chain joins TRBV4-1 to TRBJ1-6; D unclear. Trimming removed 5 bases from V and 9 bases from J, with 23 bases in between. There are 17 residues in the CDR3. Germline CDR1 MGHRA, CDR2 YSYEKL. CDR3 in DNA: TGCGCCAGCAGCAGAAGGGTCCAGCAATGGCCTTTTTCACCCCTCCACTTT. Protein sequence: CASSRRVQQWPFSPLHF.

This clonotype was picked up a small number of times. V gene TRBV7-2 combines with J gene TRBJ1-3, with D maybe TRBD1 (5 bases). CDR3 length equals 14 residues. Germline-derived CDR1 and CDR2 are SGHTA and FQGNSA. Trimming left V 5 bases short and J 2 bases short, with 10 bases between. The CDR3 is CASSLMGAGNTIYF. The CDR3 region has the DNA TGTGCCAGCAGCCTGATGGGGGCTGGAAACACCATATATTTT. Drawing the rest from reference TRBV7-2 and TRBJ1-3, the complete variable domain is GAGVSQSPSNKVTEKGKDVELRCDPISGHTALYWYRQSLGQGLEFLIYFQGNSAPDKSGLPSDRFSAERTGGSVSTLTIQRTQQEDSAVYLCASSLMGAGNTIYFGEGSWLTVV.

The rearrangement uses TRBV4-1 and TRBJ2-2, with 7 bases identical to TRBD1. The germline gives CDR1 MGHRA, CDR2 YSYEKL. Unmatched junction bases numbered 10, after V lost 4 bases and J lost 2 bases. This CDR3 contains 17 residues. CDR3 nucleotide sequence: TGCGCCAGCAGCCCGGTTATAGACAGGGTTAACACCGGGGAGCTGTTTTTT. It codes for CASSPVIDRVNTGELFF.

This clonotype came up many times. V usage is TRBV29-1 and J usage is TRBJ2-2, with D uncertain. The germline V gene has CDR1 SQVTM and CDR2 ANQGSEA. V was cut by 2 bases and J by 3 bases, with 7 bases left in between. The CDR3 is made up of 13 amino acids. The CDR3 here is CSVENDYTGELFF. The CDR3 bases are TGCAGCGTTGAAAACGATTACACCGGGGAGCTGTTTTTT.

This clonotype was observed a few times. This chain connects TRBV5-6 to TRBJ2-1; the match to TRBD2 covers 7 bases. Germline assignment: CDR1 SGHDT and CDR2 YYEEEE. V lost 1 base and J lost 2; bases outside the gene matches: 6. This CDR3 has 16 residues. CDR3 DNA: TGTGCCAGCAGCTTGTATGGCCTAGCGGCCTACAATGAGCAGTTCTTC. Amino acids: CASSLYGLAAYNEQFF.

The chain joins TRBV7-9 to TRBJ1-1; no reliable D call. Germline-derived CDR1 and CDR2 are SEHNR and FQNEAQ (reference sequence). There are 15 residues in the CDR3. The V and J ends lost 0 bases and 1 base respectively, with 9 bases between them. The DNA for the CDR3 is TGTGCCAGCAGCTTAGCGCCTATTCAGAACACTGAAGCTTTCTTT. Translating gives CASSLAPIQNTEAFF.

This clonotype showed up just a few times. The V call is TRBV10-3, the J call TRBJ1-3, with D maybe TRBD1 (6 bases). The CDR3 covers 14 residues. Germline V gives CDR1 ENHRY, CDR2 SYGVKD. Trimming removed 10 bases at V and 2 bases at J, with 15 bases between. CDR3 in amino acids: CATSLQGPGNTIYF. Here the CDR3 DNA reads TGTGCCACCTCTCTGCAGGGGCCTGGAAACACCATATATTTT.

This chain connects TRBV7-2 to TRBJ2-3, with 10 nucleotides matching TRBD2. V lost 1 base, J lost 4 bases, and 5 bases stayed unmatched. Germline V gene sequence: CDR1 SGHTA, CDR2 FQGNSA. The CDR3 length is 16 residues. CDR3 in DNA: TGTGCCAGCAGCTTAGTCAATAGCGGGGGGTCAGATACGCAGTATTTT. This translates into CASSLVNSGGSDTQYF.

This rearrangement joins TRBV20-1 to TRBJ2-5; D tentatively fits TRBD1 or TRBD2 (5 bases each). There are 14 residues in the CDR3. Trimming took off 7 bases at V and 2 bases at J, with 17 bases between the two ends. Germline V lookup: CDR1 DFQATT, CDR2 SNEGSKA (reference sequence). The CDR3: CSVSGPNMQETQYF. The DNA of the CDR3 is TGCAGTGTCTCGGGGCCGAATATGCAAGAGACCCAGTACTTC.

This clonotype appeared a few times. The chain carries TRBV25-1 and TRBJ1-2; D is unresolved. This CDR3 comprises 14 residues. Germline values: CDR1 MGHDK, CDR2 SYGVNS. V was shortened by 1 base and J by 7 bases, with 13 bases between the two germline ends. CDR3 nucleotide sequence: TGTGCCAGCAGTGAATTGGCCTCGATGGGTGGCTACACCTTC. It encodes CASSELASMGGYTF.

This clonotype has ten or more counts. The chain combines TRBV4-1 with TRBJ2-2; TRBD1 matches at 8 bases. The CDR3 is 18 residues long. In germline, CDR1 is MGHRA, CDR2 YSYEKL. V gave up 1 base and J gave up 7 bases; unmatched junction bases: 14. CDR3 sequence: CASSQVRSGRGPVGELFF. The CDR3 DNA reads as TGCGCCAGCAGCCAAGTCCGAAGTGGCAGGGGGCCGGTCGGGGAGCTGTTTTTT.

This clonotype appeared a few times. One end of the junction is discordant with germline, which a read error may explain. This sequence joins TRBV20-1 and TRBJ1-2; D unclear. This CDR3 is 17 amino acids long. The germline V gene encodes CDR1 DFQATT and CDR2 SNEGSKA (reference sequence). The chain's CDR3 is CCARDHVTPKANYGYTF. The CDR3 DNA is TGCTGTGCTAGAGATCACGTAACACCCAAAGCTAACTATGGCTACACCTTC.

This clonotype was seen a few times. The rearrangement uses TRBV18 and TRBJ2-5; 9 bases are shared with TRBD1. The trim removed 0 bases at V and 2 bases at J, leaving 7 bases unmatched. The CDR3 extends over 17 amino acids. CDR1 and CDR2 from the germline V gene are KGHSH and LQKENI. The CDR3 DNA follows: TGTGCCAGCTCACCACCCCGGACAGGGGTATTACAAGAGACCCAGTACTTC. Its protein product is CASSPPRTGVLQETQYF.

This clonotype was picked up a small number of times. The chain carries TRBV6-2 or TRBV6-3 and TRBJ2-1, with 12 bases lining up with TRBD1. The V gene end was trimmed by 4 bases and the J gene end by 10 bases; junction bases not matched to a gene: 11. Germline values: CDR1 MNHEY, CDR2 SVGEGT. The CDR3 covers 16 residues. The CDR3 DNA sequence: TGTGCCAGCAGTTCGTACCGGGACAGGGGGCTCTTGGAGCAGTTCTTC. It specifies CASSSYRDRGLLEQFF.

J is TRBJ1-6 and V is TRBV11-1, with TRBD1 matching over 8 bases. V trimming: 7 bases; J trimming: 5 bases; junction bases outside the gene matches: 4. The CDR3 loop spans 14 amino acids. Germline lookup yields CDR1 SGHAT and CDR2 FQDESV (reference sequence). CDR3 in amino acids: CASNRDRNNSPLHF. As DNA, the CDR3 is TGTGCCAGCAACCGGGACAGGAATAATTCACCCCTCCACTTT.

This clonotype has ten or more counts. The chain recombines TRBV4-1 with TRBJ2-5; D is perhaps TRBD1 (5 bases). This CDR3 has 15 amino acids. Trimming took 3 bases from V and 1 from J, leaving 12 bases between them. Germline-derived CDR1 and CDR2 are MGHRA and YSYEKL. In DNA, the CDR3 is TGCGCCAGCAGCCATCTGGTAGGGGCCCAAGAGACCCAGTACTTC. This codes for CASSHLVGAQETQYF.

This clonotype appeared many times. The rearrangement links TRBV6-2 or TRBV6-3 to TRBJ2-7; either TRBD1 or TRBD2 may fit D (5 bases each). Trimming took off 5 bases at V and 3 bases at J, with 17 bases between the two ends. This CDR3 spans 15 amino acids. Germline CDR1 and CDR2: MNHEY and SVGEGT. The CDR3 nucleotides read TGTGCCAGCAGTGCCCCCGGGACCCTCTACTACGAGCAGTACTTC. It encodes CASSAPGTLYYEQYF.

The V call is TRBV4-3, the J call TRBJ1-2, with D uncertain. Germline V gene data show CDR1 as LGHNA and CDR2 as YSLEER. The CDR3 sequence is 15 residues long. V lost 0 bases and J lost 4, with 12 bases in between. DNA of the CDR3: TGCGCCAGCAGCCAAGATAGGCGATCACGCTATGGCTACACCTTC. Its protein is CASSQDRRSRYGYTF.

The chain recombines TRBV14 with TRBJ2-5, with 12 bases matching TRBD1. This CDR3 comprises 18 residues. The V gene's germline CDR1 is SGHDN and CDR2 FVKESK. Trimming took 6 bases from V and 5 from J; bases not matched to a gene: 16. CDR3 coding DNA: TGTGCCAGCAGTGGCGGGACAGGGGGCTTCTTAGGGATGGAGACCCAGTACTTC. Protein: CASSGGTGGFLGMETQYF.

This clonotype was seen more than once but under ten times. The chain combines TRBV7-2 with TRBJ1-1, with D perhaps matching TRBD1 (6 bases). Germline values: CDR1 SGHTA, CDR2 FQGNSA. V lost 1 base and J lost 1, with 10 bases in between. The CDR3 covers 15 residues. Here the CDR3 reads CASSLGQASNTEAFF. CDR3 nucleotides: TGTGCCAGCAGCTTAGGACAGGCCTCGAACACTGAAGCTTTCTTT.